This T cell receptor beta chain came from a study of low-dose radiotherapy and immunotherapy resistance in tumors. Study in general: Each patient was administered nivolumab intravenously at 240 mg, which was a flat dose, every two weeks, along with intravenous ipilimumab at 1 mg/kg every six weeks. Aspirin was taken orally by patients at 300 mg daily for four cycles from cycle 1 day 1.

Time point given: before trial treatment. Treatment of the donors consisted of nivolumab and ipilimumab (plus aspirin, low-dose cyclophosphamide and low-dose radiotherapy). The presence of advanced solid tumors lacking tumor-infiltrating lymphocytes characterized eligible patients. Details on this clonotype: A much larger clone lies a single base off, so this may be a read error.

The V gene's germline CDR1 is LNHDA and CDR2 SQIVND (reference sequence). The CDR3 contains 14 residues. V was shortened by 3 bases and J by 9 bases, with 15 bases between the two germline ends. With TRAV- and TRBV-specific primers, first-strand cDNA was made, covering the alpha and beta chains. The PCR that amplified TCRs ran for 20 cycles, relying on a constant-region primer and a V-primer adapter. TCRdb independently ran MiXCR on the reads; one entry per CDR3 protein. Of 85,000 to 100,000 distinct CDR3 sequences listed, 9.4% are singletons. The chain employs TRBV19 and TRBJ2-1; D unclear. This specimen was PBMCs, taken before treatment. The receptor comes from a male donor with prostate cancer. CDR3 residues: CASSIALGYGEQFF. CDR3 nucleotide sequence: TGTGCCAGTAGTATCGCACTGGGATACGGTGAGCAGTTCTTC.